The rows below give T cell receptor beta chains drawn from one sample of a study of T cell responses to AZD1222 COVID-19 vaccine. Generated by immunoSEQ multiplex PCR, the TCRdb table keeps only in-frame clones and is missing some. This table has 150,000 to 200,000 clones, approximately 94% appearing once. The material was peripheral blood, obtained 28 days after the second AZD1222 dose. The receptor source for this set is an adult who received the AZD1222 COVID-19 vaccine. CDR3s include the opening cysteine and the closing phenylalanine or tryptophan. The order of the fields is V gene, D gene, J gene, clone size, CDR3 DNA, CDR3 protein. D genes are given only for firm matches. Clone size is stated in some rows and not others, as once, few, many or a class when expanded.

TRBV18	TRBD1	TRBJ2-7	.	TGTGCCAGCTCACCAAGTCCCGGGATAGGACAGGATAGAGGAAGCGAGCAGTACTTC	CASSPSPGIGQDRGSEQYF
TRBV2	.	TRBJ2-1	.	TGTGCCAGCAGTGAATATTCCGGACTCCCGGGGACGAATGAGCAGTTCTTC	CASSEYSGLPGTNEQFF
TRBV5-4	.	TRBJ2-5	.	TGTGCCAGCAGCTTGAGGAGCGTCAGAGAGACCCAGTACTTC	CASSLRSVRETQYF
TRBV21-1	.	TRBJ1-3	.	TGTGCCAGCAGCACCCCGCGGACAGGGGGAGGAAACACCATATATTTT	CASSTPRTGGGNTIYF
TRBV3-1/TRBV3-2	TRBD1	TRBJ1-5	.	TGTGCCAGCAGCCAAGGGACAGGGTATCAGCCCCAGCATTTT	CASSQGTGYQPQHF
TRBV19	.	TRBJ1-1	.	TGTGCCAGCGTGAACTTTCTTCGCGAAGCTTTCTTT	CASVNFLREAFF
TRBV7-2	.	TRBJ1-1	.	TGTGCCAGCAGCTCTAGACGGAACACTGAAGCTTTCTTT	CASSSRRNTEAFF
TRBV30	.	TRBJ2-7	.	TGTGCCTGGAGGCAGGGTGGTGGCATTTTTTACGAGCAGTACTTC	CAWRQGGGIFYEQYF
TRBV28	.	TRBJ1-1	.	TGTGCCAGCAGTTTAGGGCGAATGAACACTGAAGCTTTCTTT	CASSLGRMNTEAFF
TRBV4-3	.	TRBJ2-4	.	TGCGCCAGCAGCCAAGAGGGCGACAGGAGGTACATTCAGTACTTC	CASSQEGDRRYIQYF
TRBV24-1	.	TRBJ2-2	.	TGTGCCACCAGTGATTTTTGGACGACCGGGGAGCTGTTTTTT	CATSDFWTTGELFF
TRBV4-1	.	TRBJ1-2	.	TGCGCCAGCAGCCAAGAAGCAGGGGAAAGGGGTGGCTACACCTTC	CASSQEAGERGGYTF
TRBV7-8	.	TRBJ1-5	.	TGTGCCAGCAGCGCTGGACAATTTAGTTCTAATCAGCCCCAGCATTTT	CASSAGQFSSNQPQHF
TRBV7-9	TRBD1	TRBJ2-3	.	TGTGCCAGCAGCCCACCAGGGGGCAACTCAGATACGCAGTATTTT	CASSPPGGNSDTQYF
TRBV9	.	TRBJ2-7	once	TGTGCCAGCAGTGCCAGGGACATAGGTGCCCACGAGCAGTACTTC	CASSARDIGAHEQYF
TRBV6-4	TRBD2	TRBJ2-1	.	TGTGCCAGCAGTGACTCCGGTGCGGGAGTCCCGGATGAGCAGTTCTTC	CASSDSGAGVPDEQFF
TRBV6-2/TRBV6-3	TRBD1	TRBJ2-2	.	TGTGCCAGCAGTTACACACAGGGGGCCGGGAACACCGGGGAGCTGTTTTTT	CASSYTQGAGNTGELFF
TRBV5-4	.	TRBJ2-2	.	TGTGCCAGCAGCTTGGCAGTCACCCCTTTGTCCGGGGAGCTGTTTTTT	CASSLAVTPLSGELFF
TRBV7-2	.	TRBJ2-3	few	TGTGCCAGCAGCTTTATCGTTGGGGGGGATACGCAGTATTTT	CASSFIVGGDTQYF
TRBV28	TRBD2	TRBJ2-1	.	TGTGCCAGCAGCCCACCGCTAGCGGATTTATACAATGAGCAGTTCTTC	CASSPPLADLYNEQFF
TRBV27	.	TRBJ1-4	.	TGTGCCAGCAGAGACCCCAGGGAAAAACTGTTTTTT	CASRDPREKLFF
TRBV30	TRBD2	TRBJ2-7	.	TGTGCCTGGAGGTCAGGACTAGCGGGGGAGCAGTACTTC	CAWRSGLAGEQYF
TRBV7-2	.	TRBJ1-1	.	TGTGCCAGCAGCTCTTTGGTAGGCAGGGCATTTCCCGAAGCTTTCTTT	CASSSLVGRAFPEAFF
TRBV19	TRBD1	TRBJ1-5	.	TGTGCCAGTAGTAGGGGACAGGGACCTCAGCCCCAGCATTTT	CASSRGQGPQPQHF
TRBV5-5	TRBD1	TRBJ2-3	once	TGTGCCAGCAGCCCTGGACAGGGGGCGGCAGATACGCAGTATTTT	CASSPGQGAADTQYF
TRBV7-2	TRBD1	TRBJ1-2	.	TGTGCCAGCAGCACCGGACAGGGGACGGGCTACACCTTC	CASSTGQGTGYTF
TRBV6-1	.	TRBJ2-5	.	TGTGCCAGCAGTGAAGACCTAGGCCGGGGGGAGACCCAGTACTTC	CASSEDLGRGETQYF
TRBV7-9	.	TRBJ2-5	.	TGTGCCAGCAGCTCGCAAGAGACCCAGTACTTC	CASSSQETQYF
TRBV19	TRBD2	TRBJ2-1	.	TGTGCCAGTAGTTCACGGACTAGCGGTGCCTACAATGAGCAGTTCTTC	CASSSRTSGAYNEQFF
TRBV5-4	.	TRBJ1-2	.	TGTGCCAGCAGCTTGCCTTCCTATGGCTACACCTTC	CASSLPSYGYTF
TRBV27	.	TRBJ1-5	once	TGTGCCAGCAGTTTATGGGCCGGGGGTCAGCCCCAGCATTTT	CASSLWAGGQPQHF
TRBV12-3/TRBV12-4	.	TRBJ1-1	.	TGTGCCAGCAGTTTAGAGGGAACTGAAGCTTTCTTT	CASSLEGTEAFF
TRBV2	.	TRBJ2-7	.	TGTGCCAGCACACGGCAGGTACCCTCCTACGAGCAGTACTTC	CASTRQVPSYEQYF